The 25 T cell receptor beta chains below were found in one sample sequenced in a study of T cell repertoires in cytomegalovirus infection. TCRdb fed the reads into MiXCR, producing one record per CDR3 protein. The sample consists of around 740,000 distinct CDR3 sequences, about 40% of them appearing once. What was sequenced was PBMCs. These receptors were taken from a human donor in good health (CMV status not recorded). Some clones in this sample may be carry-over from other donors' samples.

In its sample, this clonotype was seen a few times. The chain joins TRBV28 to TRBJ2-1; 9 nucleotides match TRBD2. Trimming removed 2 bases from V and 7 bases from J; junction bases left unmatched: 6. CDR1 MDHEN and CDR2 SYDVKM come from the germline V gene. This CDR3 region has 15 residues. DNA for the CDR3: TGTGCCAGCAGTTTAGGGGGAGCGGGGGGAAATGAGCAGTTCTTC. Translation gives CASSLGGAGGNEQFF. Supplemented by reference TRBV28 and TRBJ2-1, the full variable domain reads DVKVTQSSRYLVKRTGEKVFLECVQDMDHENMFWYRQDPGLGLRLIYFSYDVKMKEKGDIPEGYSVSREKKERFSLILESASTNQTSMYLCASSLGGAGGNEQFFGPGTRLTVL.

This clonotype was seen repeatedly, ten times or more. The gene calls are TRBV7-2 and TRBJ2-5; 9 nucleotides line up with TRBD1. Trimming removed 3 bases from V and 3 bases from J; junction bases left unmatched: 5. Germline V gene lookup returns CDR1 SGHTA and CDR2 FQGNSA. The CDR3 is 15 residues long. The CDR3 protein is CASSFRQGGEETQYF. The CDR3 region has the DNA TGTGCCAGCAGCTTTCGACAGGGGGGAGAAGAGACCCAGTACTTC.

The genes are TRBV11-3 and TRBJ2-3, with D unresolved. The length of the CDR3 is 14 residues. Germline V gene data show CDR1 as SGHNT and CDR2 as YENEEA. The ends were cut back, 8 bases at V and 1 base at J, with 13 bases in the middle. The CDR3 sequence is CASSAGPRTDTQYF. DNA for the CDR3: TGTGCCAGCTCCGCTGGCCCTCGCACAGATACGCAGTATTTT.

The chain is built from TRBV6-5 and TRBJ1-1; TRBD1 is a possible D gene (5 bases). CDR1 and CDR2 (germline): MNHEY, SVGAGI. CDR3 size: 15 residues. V was clipped by 2 bases and J by 4 bases, with 14 bases between them. The CDR3 nucleotides are TGTGCCAGCAGTTACGCCCTCCAGGGCGGCACTGAAGCTTTCTTT. Translating gives CASSYALQGGTEAFF.

This clonotype occurred a few times. The chain employs TRBV4-1 and TRBJ2-7; 7 bases fit TRBD1. V lost 3 bases to trimming and J lost 2 bases; unmatched junction nucleotides: 7. CDR3 length equals 15 residues. The germline V gene encodes CDR1 MGHRA and CDR2 YSYEKL. The CDR3 here is CASSQSRDSAYEQYF. Here the CDR3 DNA reads TGCGCCAGCAGCCAGTCCCGGGACAGCGCCTACGAGCAGTACTTC.

This chain joins TRBV29-1 and TRBJ2-3; D gene ambiguous. The germline gives CDR1 SQVTM, CDR2 ANQGSEA. The CDR3 totals 15 residues. V lost 2 bases and J 1 base, leaving 13 bases between the germline ends. The CDR3: CSVEKPGFGTDTQYF. CDR3 in DNA: TGCAGCGTTGAAAAGCCGGGTTTTGGCACAGATACGCAGTATTTT.

This clonotype was picked up many times. The V call is TRBV7-9, the J call TRBJ2-2; the match to TRBD2 covers 7 bases. V dropped 8 bases and J dropped 2; count of bases not matched to a gene: 20. This CDR3 comprises 19 residues. Germline V gives CDR1 SEHNR, CDR2 FQNEAQ (reference sequence). The CDR3 DNA reads TGTGCCAGCGTCACTCGACGGGCAGCGGGGTCACTCAACACCGGGGAGCTGTTTTTT. Protein sequence: CASVTRRAAGSLNTGELFF.

The chain joins TRBV28 to TRBJ1-2; no clear D gene. V lost 5 bases to trimming and J lost 0 bases, with 22 bases between them. The length of the CDR3 is 18 residues. Per germline, CDR1 MDHEN and CDR2 SYDVKM. CDR3 amino acids: CASSPCRIISQANYGYTF. The CDR3 bases are TGTGCCAGCAGTCCTTGCCGTATTATCTCTCAGGCTAACTATGGCTACACCTTC.

A few counts support this clonotype. Here the CDR3 reads CSARETTGWDEQYF. In DNA form, the CDR3 reads TGCAGTGCTAGAGAAACGACAGGATGGGACGAGCAGTACTTC. This chain uses TRBV20-1 with TRBJ2-7; maybe TRBD1 (6 bases). Trimming pared 0 bases from V and 5 bases from J, leaving 14 bases between. The CDR3 totals 14 residues. CDR1 is DFQATT, CDR2 SNEGSKA, per germline (reference sequence).

This sequence joins TRBV29-1 and TRBJ2-3; TRBD1 matches at 9 bases. This CDR3 has 13 residues. Germline V gives CDR1 SQVTM, CDR2 ANQGSEA. V lost 6 bases to trimming and J lost 4 bases; unmatched junction nucleotides: 5. The CDR3 coding sequence is TGCAGCGTGAACAGGGGGCTAGCAGATACGCAGTATTTT. Translating it yields CSVNRGLADTQYF.

V and J are TRBV12-3 or TRBV12-4 and TRBJ1-3; no definite D call. The V and J ends lost 6 bases and 0 bases respectively, with 12 bases between them. The CDR3 covers 15 residues. The CDR3: CASSTQHISGNTIYF. In nucleotides, the CDR3 is TGTGCCAGCAGCACCCAGCATATCTCTGGAAACACCATATATTTT.

This clonotype was picked up a small number of times. V usage is TRBV19 and J usage is TRBJ2-1; 11 bases line up with TRBD2. V lost 5 bases to trimming and J lost 4 bases; unmatched junction nucleotides: 7. The CDR3 length is 16 residues. CDR1 is LNHDA and CDR2 is SQIVND in the germline V gene (reference sequence). The CDR3 spells CASSRGGLADYNEQFF. CDR3 bases: TGTGCCAGTAGTCGAGGGGGACTAGCGGATTACAATGAGCAGTTCTTC.

The chain joins TRBV4-1 to TRBJ1-1; D is unresolved. This CDR3 contains 14 residues. The V end lost 4 bases, the J end lost 1 base, and 10 bases lay between the germline ends. Germline lookup yields CDR1 MGHRA and CDR2 YSYEKL. The CDR3 DNA is TGCGCCAGCAGCCGACCCAGACAGAACACTGAAGCTTTCTTT. It yields the protein CASSRPRQNTEAFF.

In regard to this clonotype: One end of the junction fails to match germline, which may point to a read error. V usage is TRBV12-3 or TRBV12-4 and J usage is TRBJ2-3; no clear D gene. The CDR3 runs 15 residues. The CDR3 protein is CSSRRQDLSTDTQYF. CDR3 nucleotide sequence: TGTTCCAGCAGGCGGCAGGACCTCAGCACAGATACGCAGTATTTT.

The J gene is TRBJ2-5, the V gene TRBV5-4, with 7 bases aligning to TRBD1. CDR1 SGHNT and CDR2 YYREEE come from the germline V gene (reference sequence). J gave up 4 bases and V 0 bases, and 6 bases lay outside the gene matches. CDR3 length: 15 residues. CDR3 protein: CASSLAEAGGETQYF. The CDR3 coding sequence is TGTGCCAGCAGCTTGGCCGAAGCAGGGGGAGAGACCCAGTACTTC.

The chain combines TRBV6-4 with TRBJ2-7, with 12 positions matching TRBD2. V gave up 4 bases and J gave up 6 bases; unmatched junction bases: 7. Germline CDR1 and CDR2: MRHNA and SNTAGT. This CDR3 has 15 residues. For the CDR3, the DNA is TGTGCCAGCAGTGTGAGGACTAGCGGGATCTCCGAGCAGTACTTC. Protein product: CASSVRTSGISEQYF.

The chain is built from TRBV6-2 or TRBV6-3 and TRBJ2-1; the D gene is possibly TRBD1 (7 bases). V was clipped by 6 bases and J by 10 bases, with 22 bases between them. Germline V CDR1 and CDR2: MNHEY, SVGEGT. The CDR3 totals 15 residues. This CDR3 reads CASRARVGGGEEQFF. CDR3 bases: TGTGCCAGCAGGGCCCGGGTAGGGGGCGGGGAGGAGCAGTTCTTC.

V and J are TRBV28 and TRBJ2-7; possible D gene TRBD2, 5 bases. V lost 6 bases to trimming and J lost 1 base, with 19 bases between them. Germline CDR1 and CDR2: MDHEN and SYDVKM. The CDR3 has 16 residues. The chain's CDR3 is CASSSSVPRESYEQYF. The CDR3 nucleotides are TGTGCCAGCAGCTCCTCCGTCCCGAGGGAATCCTACGAGCAGTACTTC.

Note on this clonotype: A much larger clone differs by one base, so this may be a read error. This CDR3 fails to terminate in the conserved phenylalanine or tryptophan, so it likely reflects a read error. The J gene is TRBJ2-7, the V gene TRBV7-3; the D gene is possibly TRBD1 (6 bases). Trimming removed 0 bases from V and 3 bases from J, with 6 bases in between. The CDR3 has 13 residues. The germline CDR1 and CDR2 sequences are SGHTA and FQGTGA. The CDR3 loop is CASSLTGGYEQYL. The CDR3 DNA reads as TGTGCCAGCAGCTTAACAGGGGGCTACGAGCAGTACTTA.

The gene calls are TRBV11-1 and TRBJ2-2; D is perhaps TRBD1 or TRBD2 (5 bases each). The CDR3 sequence is 18 residues long. Germline CDR1 is SGHAT and CDR2 is FQDESV (reference sequence). Trimming took 3 bases from V and 9 from J, leaving 26 bases between them. The CDR3 region has the DNA TGTGCCAGCAGCTTTCGAGGAGTCGTGAGCCCCCGGGACCGGGAGCTGTTTTTT. Translation: CASSFRGVVSPRDRELFF.

This clonotype was seen more than once but under ten times. The rearrangement links TRBV11-3 to TRBJ2-3; no definite D call. The CDR3 extends over 16 amino acids. Trimming shortened V by 0 bases and J by 1 base, and 11 bases separated the two germline ends. The germline gives CDR1 SGHNT, CDR2 YENEEA. This chain's CDR3 is CASSLDSRVGTDTQYF. In DNA form, the CDR3 reads TGTGCCAGCAGCTTAGATAGCAGAGTCGGCACAGATACGCAGTATTTT.

There are a few counts of this clonotype. CDR3 sequence (DNA): TGTGCCAGCAGTATCACCGGTAACTATGGCTACACCTTC. Its translation is CASSITGNYGYTF. V usage is TRBV6-5 and J usage is TRBJ1-2; no firm D call. The V gene lost 5 bases and the J gene lost 1 base, with 8 bases spanning the gap. Per germline, CDR1 MNHEY and CDR2 SVGAGI. This CDR3 spans 13 amino acids.

This rearrangement joins TRBV20-1 to TRBJ1-2; D possibly corresponds to TRBD1 (5 bases). From germline, CDR1 is DFQATT and CDR2 SNEGSKA (reference sequence). Trimming pared 1 base from V and 8 bases from J, leaving 14 bases between. This CDR3 has 13 residues. The CDR3, as DNA: TGCAGTGCTAGAGTTGCGGGGCGTAGGGGCTACACCTTC. Encoded protein: CSARVAGRRGYTF.

CDR3 nucleotides: TGTGCCAGCAGCTCGACCCTAGCGGGAGGGCCGGGTACGCAGTATTTT. It codes for CASSSTLAGGPGTQYF. The chain combines TRBV6-6 with TRBJ2-3; 12 nucleotides match TRBD2. The ends lost 6 bases at V and 8 bases at J; junction bases unmatched: 12. The CDR3 length is 16 residues. The germline CDR1 and CDR2 sequences are MNHNY and SVGAGI (reference sequence).

This sequence joins TRBV11-2 and TRBJ2-7, with D perhaps TRBD1 or TRBD2 (5 bases each). The germline gives CDR1 SGHAT, CDR2 FQNNGV. V lost 8 bases and J lost 3, with 20 bases in between. The CDR3 loop spans 15 amino acids. In DNA, the CDR3 is TGTGCCAGCGGCCTACGAGGGGCGGGTCTCTACGAGCAGTACTTC. Translation gives CASGLRGAGLYEQYF. Complete variable domain (other parts from reference TRBV11-2 and TRBJ2-7): EAGVAQSPRYKIIEKRQSVAFWCNPISGHATLYWYQQILGQGPKLLIQFQNNGVVDDSQLPKDRFSAERLKGVDSTLKIQPAKLEDSAVYLCASGLRGAGLYEQYFGPGTRLTVT.